This T cell receptor beta chain was sequenced for a study of blood T cells in healthy people across ages. There are a few counts of this clonotype. What it recognizes is unknown. Broader study findings: The donors' CMV status was not determined, possibly confounding changes in expanded clonotypes. Roughly linearly, TCR beta diversity per million T cells fell as age increased. Naive T cell percentage showed a strong correlation with the diversity of TCR beta.

A second PCR of roughly 7 to 11 cycles used a sample-barcoded 5' primer and a J-beta primer mix. Every single cDNA molecule received a tag from a template-switch adaptor with 12 random nucleotides. From the 5' RACE reads, TCRdb called clonotypes with MiXCR, one entry per CDR3 protein. The sample contains roughly 800,000 distinct CDR3 sequences, roughly 64% of which appear only once. The trim removed 2 bases at V and 8 bases at J, leaving 9 bases unmatched. This CDR3 contains 14 residues. Per the germline V gene, CDR1 is DFQATT and CDR2 is SNEGSKA (reference sequence). Sequenced input: blood. The source is a man aged 25 to 40 in good health. The genes are TRBV20-1 and TRBJ2-1, with 7 nucleotides matching TRBD2. The CDR3 loop is CSARQRTSRYEQFF. CDR3 bases: TGCAGTGCTAGACAGCGGACTAGTAGGTATGAGCAGTTCTTC.